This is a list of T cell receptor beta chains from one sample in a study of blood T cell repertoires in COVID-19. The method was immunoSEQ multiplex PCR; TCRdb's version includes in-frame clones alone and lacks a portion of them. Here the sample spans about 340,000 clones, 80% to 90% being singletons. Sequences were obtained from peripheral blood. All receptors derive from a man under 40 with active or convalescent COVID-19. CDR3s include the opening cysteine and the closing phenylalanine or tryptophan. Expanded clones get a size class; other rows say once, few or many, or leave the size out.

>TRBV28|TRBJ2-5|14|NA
CASSSAGGVETQYF
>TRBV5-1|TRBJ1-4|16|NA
CASSLEVGTRGEKLFF
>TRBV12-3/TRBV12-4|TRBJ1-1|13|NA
CASRGTVYTEAFF
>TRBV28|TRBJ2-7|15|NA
CASSLAGGKGYEQYF
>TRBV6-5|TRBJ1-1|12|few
CASTRGDTEAFF
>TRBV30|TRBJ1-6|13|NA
CAWEVQVDSPLHF
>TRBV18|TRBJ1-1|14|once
CASSQGQVVTEAFF
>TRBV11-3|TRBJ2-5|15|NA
CASSFQTSGRETQYF
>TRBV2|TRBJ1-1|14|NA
CASSFAQGSTEAFF
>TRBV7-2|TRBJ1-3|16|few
CASSLVGRAYGNTIYF
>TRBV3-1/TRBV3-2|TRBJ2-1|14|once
CASSRGPLYNEQFF
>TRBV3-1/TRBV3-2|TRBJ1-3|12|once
CASNGIGNTIYF
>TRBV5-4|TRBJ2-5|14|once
CASSLDLGGGTQYF
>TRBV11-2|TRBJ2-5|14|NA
CASSTGGAEETQYF
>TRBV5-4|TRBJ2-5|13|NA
CASSFWSEETQYF
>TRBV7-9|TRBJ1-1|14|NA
CASSLVQTNTEAFF
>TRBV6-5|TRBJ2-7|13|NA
CASSLRVGSEQYF
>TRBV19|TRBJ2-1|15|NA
CASSPTSGGAGEQFF
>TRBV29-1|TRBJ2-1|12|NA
CSVDGEGGEQFF
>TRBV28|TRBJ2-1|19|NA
CASSFPVSRGRVSYNEQFF
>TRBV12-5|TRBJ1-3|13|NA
CASGLREVNTIYF
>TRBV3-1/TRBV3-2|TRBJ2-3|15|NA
CASSQAASGGDTQYF
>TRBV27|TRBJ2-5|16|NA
CASSLWSDARGETQYF
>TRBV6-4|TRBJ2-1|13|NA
CASSSGAYNEQFF
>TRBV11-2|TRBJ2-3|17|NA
CASSFNHWARSTDTQYF
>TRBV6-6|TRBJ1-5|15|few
CASSYPGSGSQPQHF
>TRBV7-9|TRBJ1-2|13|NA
CASTRQGADGYTF
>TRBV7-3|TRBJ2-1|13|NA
CASSRGLYNEQFF
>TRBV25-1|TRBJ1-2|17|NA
CASSESVPPSGGYGYTF
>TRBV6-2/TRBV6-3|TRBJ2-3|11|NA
CASSYLDTQYF
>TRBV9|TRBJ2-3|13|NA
CASAAGVRDTQYF
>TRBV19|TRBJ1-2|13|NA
CASKGREVSHYTF